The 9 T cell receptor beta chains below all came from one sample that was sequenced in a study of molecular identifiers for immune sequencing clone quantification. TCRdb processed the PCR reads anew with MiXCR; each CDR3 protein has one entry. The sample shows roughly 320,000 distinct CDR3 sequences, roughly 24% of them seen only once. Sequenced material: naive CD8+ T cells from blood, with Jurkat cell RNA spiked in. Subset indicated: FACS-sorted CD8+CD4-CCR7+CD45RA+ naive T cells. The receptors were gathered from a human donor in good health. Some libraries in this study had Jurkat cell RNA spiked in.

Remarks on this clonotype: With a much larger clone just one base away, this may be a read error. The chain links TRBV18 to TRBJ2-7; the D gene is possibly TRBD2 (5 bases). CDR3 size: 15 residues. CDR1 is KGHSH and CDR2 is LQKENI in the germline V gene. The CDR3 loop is CASTPTARDINEQYF. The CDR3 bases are TGTGCCAGCACACCTACCGCTCGGGATATTAACGAGCAGTACTTC.

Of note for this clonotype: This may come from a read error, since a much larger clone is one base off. As DNA, the CDR3 is TGTGCCAGCAGCTTCTGGGCAGCTGGATTTGAAGCTTTCTTT. Its translation: CASSFWAAGFEAFF. The rearrangement links TRBV12-3 or TRBV12-4 to TRBJ1-1, with unresolved D. V gave up 6 bases and J gave up 7 bases, with 18 bases separating them. The CDR3 loop spans 14 amino acids.

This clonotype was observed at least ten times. The CDR3 spells CASHNRGRGPLYEQYF. The CDR3 nucleotides read TGTGCCAGCCACAACCGAGGCAGGGGGCCCCTCTACGAGCAGTACTTC. V is TRBV6-2 or TRBV6-3 and J is TRBJ2-7; 8 bases are shared with TRBD1. CDR1 is MNHEY, CDR2 SVGEGT, per germline. The CDR3 loop spans 16 amino acids. J gave up 3 bases and V 8 bases, and 15 bases lay outside the gene matches.

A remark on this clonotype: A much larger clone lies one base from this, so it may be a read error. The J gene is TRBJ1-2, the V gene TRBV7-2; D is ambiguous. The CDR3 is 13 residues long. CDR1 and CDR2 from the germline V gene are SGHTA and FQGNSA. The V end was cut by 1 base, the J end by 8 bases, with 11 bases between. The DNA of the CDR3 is TGTGCCAGCAGCTTAGAAGTCCATGAAGGCTACACCTTC. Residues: CASSLEVHEGYTF.

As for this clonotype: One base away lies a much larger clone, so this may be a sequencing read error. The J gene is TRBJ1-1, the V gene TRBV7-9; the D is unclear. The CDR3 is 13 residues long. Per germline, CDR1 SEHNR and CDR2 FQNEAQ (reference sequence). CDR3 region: CASSLSSYTEACF. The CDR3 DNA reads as TGTGCCAGCAGCTTATCCTCATACACTGAAGCTTGCTTT.

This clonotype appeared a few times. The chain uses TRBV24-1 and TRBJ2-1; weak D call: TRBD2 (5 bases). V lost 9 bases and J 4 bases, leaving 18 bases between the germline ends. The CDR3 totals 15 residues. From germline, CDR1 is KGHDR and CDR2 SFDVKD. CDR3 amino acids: CATERASPGYNEQFF. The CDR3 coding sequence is TGTGCCACCGAACGCGCTTCCCCGGGGTACAATGAGCAGTTCTTC.

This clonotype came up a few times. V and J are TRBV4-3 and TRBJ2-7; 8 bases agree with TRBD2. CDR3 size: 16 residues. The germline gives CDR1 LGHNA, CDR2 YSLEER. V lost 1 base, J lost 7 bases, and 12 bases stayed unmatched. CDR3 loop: CASSQVTGPGGNEQYF. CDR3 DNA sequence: TGCGCCAGCAGCCAAGTTACTGGCCCGGGGGGGAATGAGCAGTACTTC.

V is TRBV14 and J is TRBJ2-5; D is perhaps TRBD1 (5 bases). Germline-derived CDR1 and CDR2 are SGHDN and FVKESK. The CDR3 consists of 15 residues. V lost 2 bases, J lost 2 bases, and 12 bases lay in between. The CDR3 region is CASSQKGQLQETQYF. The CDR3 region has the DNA TGTGCCAGCAGCCAAAAGGGGCAGTTACAAGAGACCCAGTACTTC.

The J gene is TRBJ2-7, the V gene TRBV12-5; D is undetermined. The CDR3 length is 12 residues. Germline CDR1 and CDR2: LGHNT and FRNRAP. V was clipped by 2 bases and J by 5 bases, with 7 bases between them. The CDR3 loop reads CASGLPPHEQYF. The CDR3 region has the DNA TGTGCTAGTGGTTTGCCTCCCCACGAGCAGTACTTC.